This T cell receptor (beta chain) was profiled in a study of blood T cell repertoires in COVID-19. TCRdb keeps only in-frame clones here, not all; method: immunoSEQ multiplex PCR. The table shows roughly 50,000 clones, with around 83% occurring only once. Source material: peripheral blood. The clonotype was recovered from a man in his sixties or seventies with active COVID-19.

As DNA, the CDR3 is TGTGCCAGCAGCCAGTCACAGGGGATCACCTATGGCTACACCTTC. Protein sequence: CASSQSQGITYGYTF. The V gene is TRBV3-1 (or the pseudogene TRBV3-2), the J gene TRBJ1-2; 7 bases are a match to TRBD1. Germline loops: CDR1 LGHDT, CDR2 YNNKEL (reference sequence). With V trimmed by 3 bases and J by 4 bases, 8 bases remained unmatched. The CDR3 totals 15 residues.